The 28 T cell receptor beta chains presented below share a single source sample, sequenced in a study of blood T cell repertoires in COVID-19 (dated by TCRdb to 2018 to 2021). Library generation was performed with the immunoSEQ multiplex PCR assay. This is the immuneACCESS table as TCRdb keeps it, with only in-frame sequences that have V and J called. A part of the clones is gone; compared with another copy, unresolved V genes explain less than half, and the rest is unexplained. The sample table contains 60,000 to 70,000 clones; only one count was recorded for roughly 85% of them. Clones ranked in the top ten supply approximately 1.5% of the sample. Input material: peripheral blood. These receptors were obtained from a woman aged 55-70 years with acute or convalescent COVID-19.

The chain recombines TRBV7-3 with TRBJ1-5; D unclear. The CDR3 is 13 residues long. CDR1 and CDR2 (germline): SGHTA, FQGTGA. Trimming left V 2 bases short and J 6 bases short, with 8 bases between. This CDR3 is CASSLGALQPQHF. In DNA form, the CDR3 reads TGTGCCAGCAGCTTAGGAGCCCTTCAGCCCCAGCATTTT.

J is TRBJ2-7 and V is TRBV6-1; 8 bases fit TRBD1. J gave up 4 bases and V 4 bases, and 12 bases lay outside the gene matches. The CDR3 covers 16 residues. CDR1 is MNHNS and CDR2 is SASEGT in the germline V gene. The CDR3, as DNA: TGTGCCAGCAGTGTTCCCGGGACAGGTAGTAGTTACGAGCAGTACTTC. Residues: CASSVPGTGSSYEQYF.

The rearrangement uses TRBV6-4 and TRBJ2-1, with 12 positions matching TRBD2. The CDR3 covers 16 residues. Germline trimming cut 5 bases from V and 2 bases from J; bases unmatched to any gene: 4. CDR1 and CDR2 from the germline V gene are MRHNA and SNTAGT. The CDR3 loop reads CASSPRTSGAYNEQFF. CDR3 coding DNA: TGTGCCAGCAGTCCTCGGACTAGCGGGGCCTACAATGAGCAGTTCTTC.

V gene TRBV18 combines with J gene TRBJ2-5; TRBD1 is a possible D gene (6 bases). From germline, CDR1 is KGHSH and CDR2 LQKENI. V lost 0 bases to trimming and J lost 1 base, with 12 bases between them. The length of the CDR3 is 16 residues. In DNA, the CDR3 is TGTGCCAGCTCACCACCGAACAGGGTTATCCAAGAGACCCAGTACTTC. The encoded protein is CASSPPNRVIQETQYF.

V and J are TRBV5-1 and TRBJ2-7; TRBD1 matches 8 bases. The CDR3 contains 14 residues. Unmatched junction bases numbered 4, after V lost 0 bases and J lost 5 bases. The germline gives CDR1 SGHRS, CDR2 YFSETQ. In DNA form, the CDR3 reads TGCGCCAGCAGCTTGGGGACAGGGAGGAACGAGCAGTACTTC. This codes for CASSLGTGRNEQYF.

V usage is TRBV6-1 and J usage is TRBJ1-4, with D possibly matching TRBD1 (5 bases). V was pared by 4 bases and J by 10 bases, with 25 bases between. CDR3 size: 17 residues. From germline, CDR1 is MNHNS and CDR2 SASEGT. This CDR3 is CASSGLGGALASVKLFF. CDR3 nucleotide sequence: TGTGCCAGCAGTGGTCTGGGCGGGGCGTTGGCGTCGGTAAAACTGTTTTTT.

This clone was observed a handful of times. The chain employs TRBV11-2 and TRBJ1-2; D is perhaps TRBD1 (6 bases). The V gene's germline CDR1 is SGHAT and CDR2 FQNNGV. Trimming removed 5 bases from V and 5 bases from J, with 15 bases in between. This CDR3 comprises 14 residues. The CDR3 is CASSQLGARYGYTF. In nucleotides, the CDR3 is TGTGCCAGCAGCCAGCTGGGGGCGCGGTATGGCTACACCTTC.

The chain is built from TRBV5-6 and TRBJ2-5, with D unresolved. Germline V CDR1 and CDR2: SGHDT, YYEEEE. CDR3 length equals 13 residues. Trimming shortened V by 2 bases and J by 1 base, and 6 bases separated the two germline ends. CDR3 sequence (DNA): TGTGCCAGCAGCTTCAGGTTCCAAGAGACCCAGTACTTC. As protein: CASSFRFQETQYF. The entire variable domain, with the rest obtained from reference TRBV5-6 and TRBJ2-5, is as follows: DAGVTQSPTHLIKTRGQQVTLRCSPKSGHDTVSWYQQALGQGPQFIFQYYEEEERQRGNFPDRFSGHQFPNYSSELNVNALLLGDSALYLCASSFRFQETQYFGPGTRLLVL.

The chain carries TRBV19 and TRBJ1-5, with 7 positions matching TRBD1. V shed 4 bases and J 6 bases; nucleotides not matched to a gene: 12. Germline CDR1 is LNHDA and CDR2 is SQIVND (reference sequence). CDR3 length equals 16 residues. In nucleotides, the CDR3 is TGTGCCAGTAGTAACCGGACAGGCGTTATTGTTCAGCCCCAGCATTTT. Translated: CASSNRTGVIVQPQHF.

CDR3 loop: CAIRQGGSQPQHF. DNA for the CDR3: TGTGCCATCCGGCAGGGGGGTTCTCAGCCCCAGCATTTT. V gene TRBV10-3 combines with J gene TRBJ1-5; 7 nucleotides align to TRBD1. With 8 bases clipped from V and 6 bases from J, the junction kept 7 bases outside the gene matches. CDR1 is ENHRY and CDR2 is SYGVKD in the germline V gene. CDR3 length: 13 amino acids.

The chain carries TRBV7-7 and TRBJ2-5; 8 bases are shared with TRBD1. Looked up from germline, CDR1 is SSHAT and CDR2 is FNYEAQ (reference sequence). Trimming took 5 bases from V and 4 from J; bases not matched to a gene: 9. The CDR3 covers 15 residues. The DNA of the CDR3 is TGTGCCAGCAGCCTCAGACAGGGGATGGGAGAGACCCAGTACTTC. Residues: CASSLRQGMGETQYF.

This chain links TRBV30 with TRBJ1-4; D may be TRBD1 (5 bases). CDR1 is GTSNPN, CDR2 SVGIG, per germline (reference sequence). The CDR3 length is 13 residues. V dropped 2 bases and J dropped 7 bases, with 11 bases sitting between them. Here the CDR3 reads CAWSKGFGEKLFF. In nucleotides, the CDR3 is TGTGCCTGGAGTAAGGGGTTTGGTGAAAAACTGTTTTTT.

The V and J genes are TRBV28 and TRBJ2-2; 7 positions match TRBD2. J was trimmed by 5 bases and V by 4 bases; bases with no gene match: 10. The length of the CDR3 is 16 residues. CDR1 and CDR2 (germline): MDHEN, SYDVKM. CDR3 amino acids: CASSSSRLAATGELFF. The CDR3 nucleotides read TGTGCCAGCAGTTCGTCCCGACTAGCCGCAACCGGGGAGCTGTTTTTT.

The chain employs TRBV28 and TRBJ2-1; 9 nucleotides match TRBD2. The V segment lost 8 bases and the J segment 7 bases; nucleotides outside the gene matches: 3. In germline, CDR1 is MDHEN, CDR2 SYDVKM. The CDR3 is made up of 12 amino acids. This chain's CDR3 is CASGLAGNEQFF. DNA for the CDR3: TGTGCCAGCGGTCTAGCGGGGAATGAGCAGTTCTTC.

A few counts support this clone. The rearrangement joins TRBV2 to TRBJ2-7; D not certain. This CDR3 region has 14 residues. Germline V gene lookup returns CDR1 SNHLY and CDR2 FYNNEI. V was clipped by 6 bases and J by 4 bases, with 16 bases between them. CDR3 in DNA: TGTGCCAGCAGGCCAGCTCCAGCAGCGTACGAGCAGTACTTC. Protein product: CASRPAPAAYEQYF.

This clone was detected only once. The chain combines TRBV28 with TRBJ2-7, with 7 nucleotides matching TRBD2. This CDR3 contains 14 residues. The V gene's germline CDR1 is MDHEN and CDR2 SYDVKM. V gave up 3 bases and J gave up 7 bases; unmatched junction bases: 9. The CDR3 region has the DNA TGTGCCAGCAGTTTCATGGCGGGAGCTCGAGAGCAGTACTTC. Translation gives CASSFMAGAREQYF.

The chain joins TRBV5-6 to TRBJ1-4, with D unclear. CDR1 and CDR2 (germline): SGHDT, YYEEEE. Deletions cut 3 bases from V and 10 bases from J, with 13 bases between. The CDR3 loop spans 13 amino acids. The CDR3 loop is CASSSLHGGKLFF. The CDR3 DNA reads TGTGCCAGCAGCTCCCTCCATGGAGGAAAACTGTTTTTT.

The rearrangement joins TRBV5-8 to TRBJ1-2; 7 nucleotides match TRBD1. CDR1 and CDR2 (germline): SGHTS, YDEGEE. The CDR3 runs 14 residues. The trim removed 0 bases at V and 4 bases at J, leaving 3 bases unmatched. CDR3 nucleotides: TGTGCCAGCAGCTTGGACAGGGGATTCTATGGCTACACCTTC. It is translated as CASSLDRGFYGYTF.

The rearrangement joins TRBV9 to TRBJ1-3; TRBD1 is a possible D gene (6 bases). In germline, CDR1 is SGDLS, CDR2 YYNGEE. The CDR3 runs to 14 residues. V lost 10 bases to trimming and J lost 4 bases, with 18 bases between them. CDR3 nucleotides: TGTGCCTCTCAGGACAGTTCGAGGGGAAACACCATATATTTT. Protein: CASQDSSRGNTIYF.

The chain's CDR3 is CASGSIGDKLYEQYF. The CDR3 nucleotides are TGTGCTAGTGGCTCGATCGGGGATAAACTCTACGAGCAGTACTTC. This chain uses TRBV12-5 with TRBJ2-7, with D possibly being TRBD2 (5 bases). V lost 6 bases to trimming and J lost 3 bases, with 18 bases between them. CDR1 LGHNT and CDR2 FRNRAP come from the germline V gene. The CDR3 totals 15 residues.

The rearrangement links TRBV5-4 to TRBJ2-2; TRBD2 aligns across 9 bases. Germline CDR1 and CDR2: SGHNT and YYREEE (reference sequence). The CDR3 is 17 residues long. The V segment lost 4 bases and the J segment 6 bases; nucleotides outside the gene matches: 13. CDR3 sequence reads: CASSPLGGRAQSGELFF. In nucleotides, the CDR3 is TGTGCCAGCAGCCCCCTCGGCGGGAGGGCCCAATCCGGGGAGCTGTTTTTT. The variable domain in full, with the rest retrieved from reference TRBV5-4 and TRBJ2-2, is ETGVTQSPTHLIKTRGQQVTLRCSSQSGHNTVSWYQQALGQGPQFIFQYYREEENGRGNFPPRFSGLQFPNYSSELNVNALELDDSALYLCASSPLGGRAQSGELFFGEGSRLTVL.

V gene TRBV5-1 combines with J gene TRBJ2-3; a weak D match, TRBD2 (6 bases). Germline CDR1 reads SGHRS; CDR2 reads YFSETQ. Trimming took 4 bases from V and 3 from J, leaving 15 bases between them. The CDR3 extends over 15 amino acids. The CDR3 protein is CASSGWRGETDTQYF. For the CDR3, the DNA is TGCGCCAGCAGCGGATGGCGCGGGGAGACAGATACGCAGTATTTT.

The V gene is TRBV6-1, the J gene TRBJ2-3; D perhaps matches TRBD1 (5 bases). This CDR3 spans 16 amino acids. Germline CDR1 is MNHNS and CDR2 is SASEGT. Between the trimmed V and J ends, which lost 0 bases and 2 bases, there was a span of 12 bases. The CDR3 reads CASSEAGQLFTDTQYF. The CDR3 DNA follows: TGTGCCAGCAGTGAAGCGGGGCAGCTTTTCACAGATACGCAGTATTTT.

This clone was counted once. The V gene is TRBV7-9, the J gene TRBJ2-1, with D tentatively TRBD2 (5 bases). CDR1 is SEHNR, CDR2 FQNEAQ, per germline (reference sequence). V lost 5 bases and J lost 8, with 16 bases in between. The CDR3 is 14 residues long. This CDR3 is CASSRGRRPDEQFF. CDR3 coding DNA: TGTGCCAGCAGCAGAGGACGGAGGCCGGATGAGCAGTTCTTC.

DNA for the CDR3: TGTGCCAGTAGGCGGGGTTTGTGGAACACCGGGGAGCTGTTTTTT. Protein: CASRRGLWNTGELFF. The J gene is TRBJ2-2, the V gene TRBV19; perhaps TRBD2 as D (6 bases). Germline CDR1 is LNHDA and CDR2 is SQIVND (reference sequence). The CDR3 is 15 residues long. Trimming left V 6 bases short and J 1 base short, with 12 bases between.

The chain couples TRBV5-4 to TRBJ2-4, with 8 bases matching TRBD1. Germline V CDR1 and CDR2: SGHNT, YYREEE (reference sequence). This CDR3 has 16 residues. V was clipped by 6 bases and J by 3 bases; unmatched bases: 11. Here the CDR3 DNA reads TGTGCCAGCACCCCGGGTGGGGGGACAGGCAAAAACATTCAGTACTTC. Translated, it gives CASTPGGGTGKNIQYF. Full variable domain (rest looked up from reference TRBV5-4 and TRBJ2-4): ETGVTQSPTHLIKTRGQQVTLRCSSQSGHNTVSWYQQALGQGPQFIFQYYREEENGRGNFPPRFSGLQFPNYSSELNVNALELDDSALYLCASTPGGGTGKNIQYFGAGTRLSVL.

The chain links TRBV3-1 (or the pseudogene TRBV3-2) to TRBJ2-7; TRBD2 aligns across 7 bases. V lost 2 bases to trimming and J lost 4 bases; unmatched junction nucleotides: 2. Germline CDR1 LGHDT, CDR2 YNNKEL (reference sequence). The CDR3 length is 13 residues. CDR3 amino acids: CASSQRGVYEQYF. CDR3 DNA: TGTGCCAGCAGCCAACGGGGGGTATACGAGCAGTACTTC.

The chain joins TRBV11-3 to TRBJ2-2; 9 bases map to TRBD1. The trim removed 2 bases at V and 0 bases at J, leaving 4 bases unmatched. The CDR3 totals 17 residues. Germline loops: CDR1 SGHNT, CDR2 YENEEA. CDR3 sequence reads: CASSLSRDRANTGELFF. The CDR3 DNA reads as TGTGCCAGCAGCTTATCCCGGGACAGGGCGAACACCGGGGAGCTGTTTTTT.